These 6 T cell receptor beta chains came from one sample sequenced in a study of tumor-infiltrating lymphocytes in primary liver carcinoma. Starting material for RNA and DNA co-extraction consisted of about 17-32 mg of unsorted bulk tissue. A primer matching the constant region was used to make TCR beta cDNA from around 460 ng of total RNA. Construction of TCR beta libraries relied on three successive nested multiplex PCR rounds employing slightly modified ARM-PCR. PCR rounds one and two used TRBV1-TRBV30 forward primers with a C-beta reverse primer for about 11 cycles each. TCRdb called the multiplex PCR reads again in MiXCR, with one record for every CDR3 protein. The sample has tens of thousands of distinct CDR3 sequences; 65% to 85% are singletons. Sequencing was done on a sample of liver tumor tissue from sampling region 5. Subset defined: tumor region T5, tumor centre. Source of these receptors: a man between 35 and 55 years old with primary liver carcinoma and hepatitis B virus infection.

V usage is TRBV20-1 and J usage is TRBJ2-1; 8 bases agree with TRBD2. Trimming at V came to 7 bases and at J to 9 bases, leaving 17 bases not matched to a gene. This CDR3 is built from 15 residues. The germline CDR1 and CDR2 sequences are DFQATT and SNEGSKA (reference sequence). The CDR3 DNA is TGCAGTGTGACAAACGCGGGAGGCGTCAGGGTTGAGCAGTTCTTC. Residues: CSVTNAGGVRVEQFF.

About this clonotype itself: A junction end diverges from the germline sequence, so it may reflect a read error. The rearrangement links TRBV4-2 to TRBJ2-2, with D unresolved. Germline CDR1 and CDR2: LGHNA and YNFKEQ. This CDR3 spans 14 amino acids. This CDR3 is CANSQDQISGELFF. The CDR3 bases are TGTGCCAACAGCCAAGATCAAATTAGCGGGGAGCTGTTTTTT.

The sample holds many counts of this clonotype. The rearrangement uses TRBV19 and TRBJ1-2; perhaps TRBD1 as D (6 bases). Germline CDR1 reads LNHDA; CDR2 reads SQIVND (reference sequence). The CDR3 sequence is 13 residues long. V lost 7 bases and J 4 bases, leaving 13 bases between the germline ends. In DNA, the CDR3 is TGTGCCAGTACCCCAGGACAGCTCTATGGCTACACCTTC. Amino acid sequence: CASTPGQLYGYTF. The full variable domain, its missing parts supplied by reference TRBV19 and TRBJ1-2, is DGGITQSPKYLFRKEGQNVTLSCEQNLNHDAMYWYRQDPGQGLRLIYYSQIVNDFQKGDIAEGYSVSREKKESFPLTVTSAQKNPTAFYLCASTPGQLYGYTFGSGTRLTVV.

In this sample, this clonotype turned up once. The genes are TRBV5-4 and TRBJ2-1, with no clear D. This CDR3 comprises 14 residues. Germline values: CDR1 SGHNT, CDR2 YYREEE (reference sequence). CDR3 loop: CVSSSSGTYNEQFF. The CDR3 nucleotides are TGTGTCAGTAGCTCCTCTGGGACCTACAATGAGCAGTTCTTC.

Turning to this clonotype: It is likely a read error, because the conserved phenylalanine at the end of the CDR3 is missing. The chain has TRBV5-4 and TRBJ2-5; the D gene is possibly TRBD2 (6 bases). The CDR3 contains 15 residues. Germline CDR1 is SGHNT and CDR2 is YYREEE (reference sequence). In DNA, the CDR3 is TGTGCCAGCAGATTGGGGGGACGGACACAAGAGACCCAGTACCTC. It yields the protein CASRLGGRTQETQYL.

Notes on this clonotype: The junction does not match germline at one end; this may be a read error. The gene calls are TRBV7-8 and TRBJ2-1; tentatively, D is TRBD1 (5 bases). Germline CDR1 reads SGHVS; CDR2 reads FQNEAQ. The CDR3 is made up of 17 amino acids. CDR3 in amino acids: CASSLATRQGANYERFF. CDR3 nucleotides: TGTGCCAGCAGCTTAGCAACCAGACAAGGGGCGAACTATGAGCGGTTCTTC. Full variable domain (remainder filled in from reference TRBV7-8 and TRBJ2-1): GAGVSQSPRYKVAKRGQDVALRCDPISGHVSLFWYQQALGQGPEFLTYFQNEAQLDKSGLPSDRFFAERPEGSVSTLKIQRTQQEDSAVYLCASSLATRQGANYERFFGPGTRLTVL.